A selection of T cell receptor beta chains follows, all from one sample in a study of cytomegalovirus exposure and HLA in healthy donors. The protocol was immunoSEQ multiplex PCR, while the TCRdb copy is restricted to in-frame clones and leaves out a portion. The sample lists 100,000 to 150,000 clones, around nine tenths occurring once. What was sequenced was PBMCs. The receptors come from a man aged 30-40 years in good health and CMV-seronegative. CDR3s include the opening cysteine and the closing phenylalanine or tryptophan. A D gene is named only where the DNA matches it firmly. Clone size is stated in some rows and not others, as once, few, many or a class when expanded.

D gene	V gene	J gene	clone size	CDR3 protein	CDR3 DNA
TRBD2	TRBV7-9	TRBJ2-5	-	CASSTSLAGGFETQYF	TGTGCCAGCAGCACCTCCTTAGCGGGGGGGTTTGAGACCCAGTACTTC
-	TRBV6-6	TRBJ1-2	-	CASSYEGDHGYTF	TGTGCCAGCAGTTATGAGGGGGATCATGGCTACACCTTC
-	TRBV9	TRBJ2-1	once	CASSVGQGFGGEQFF	TGTGCCAGCAGCGTAGGCCAGGGGTTCGGTGGTGAGCAGTTCTTC
TRBD2	TRBV27	TRBJ2-1	once	CASSSTRPLTGGAGNEQFF	TGTGCCAGCAGTTCCACCCGCCCATTGACCGGGGGGGCCGGGAATGAGCAGTTCTTC
-	TRBV6-5	TRBJ1-6	-	CASSPNSGPNSPLHF	TGTGCCAGCAGTCCCAACTCAGGTCCTAATTCACCCCTCCACTTT
TRBD1	TRBV5-4	TRBJ1-1	-	CASSSPGGLEAFF	TGTGCCAGCAGCTCTCCAGGGGGCTTGGAGGCTTTCTTT
TRBD2	TRBV9	TRBJ2-1	-	CASSVSLAGGDEQFF	TGTGCCAGCAGCGTAAGCCTAGCGGGGGGGGATGAGCAGTTCTTC
TRBD1	TRBV7-9	TRBJ2-7	-	CASSLVAPGGPYEQYF	TGTGCCAGCAGTCTAGTCGCCCCAGGGGGACCCTACGAGCAGTACTTC
-	TRBV27	TRBJ1-4	once	CASSTQGIREKLFF	TGTGCCAGCAGCACACAGGGTATTCGGGAAAAACTGTTTTTT
-	TRBV5-6	TRBJ1-5	-	CASSLANQPQHF	TGTGCCAGCAGCTTAGCCAATCAGCCCCAGCATTTT
TRBD1	TRBV28	TRBJ2-7	-	CASKTGLYEQYF	TGTGCCAGCAAGACAGGGCTCTACGAGCAGTACTTC
TRBD1	TRBV19	TRBJ1-2	-	CASSTRDRGRGYGYTF	TGTGCCAGTAGTACCCGGGACAGGGGGCGCGGCTATGGCTACACCTTC
-	TRBV6-5	TRBJ1-5	-	CASSSSQGYQPQHF	TGTGCCAGCAGTTCTTCTCAGGGATATCAGCCCCAGCATTTT
-	TRBV5-1	TRBJ2-3	-	CASSLDDGGTDTQYF	TGCGCCAGCAGCTTGGATGACGGAGGCACAGATACGCAGTATTTT
TRBD1	TRBV2	TRBJ2-5	-	CASSEFLGTGLETQYF	TGTGCCAGCAGTGAGTTTTTGGGGACAGGGCTAGAGACCCAGTACTTC
TRBD1	TRBV9	TRBJ2-3	-	CASSVRQGLSTDTQYF	TGTGCCAGCAGCGTAAGACAGGGGCTAAGCACAGATACGCAGTATTTT
TRBD2	TRBV28	TRBJ2-1	-	CASSVGGTTYNEQFF	TGTGCCAGCAGTGTCGGGGGGACCACCTACAATGAGCAGTTCTTC
-	TRBV6-1	TRBJ1-1	-	CASSDRATMNTEAFF	TGTGCCAGCAGTGACAGGGCTACCATGAACACTGAAGCTTTCTTT
-	TRBV7-9	TRBJ2-2	-	CASSFQGTTGGELFF	TGTGCCAGCAGCTTCCAGGGAACCACCGGTGGGGAGCTGTTTTTT
-	TRBV5-1	TRBJ2-5	-	CASSPSAADEETQYF	TGCGCCAGCAGTCCCTCGGCGGCTGACGAAGAGACCCAGTACTTC
-	TRBV27	TRBJ2-4	-	CASSAWGDLAKNIQYF	TGTGCCAGCAGCGCTTGGGGGGATCTAGCCAAAAACATTCAGTACTTC
-	TRBV7-3	TRBJ1-1	-	CASSLMVATEAFF	TGTGCCAGCAGCTTAATGGTGGCCACTGAAGCTTTCTTT
TRBD2	TRBV7-2	TRBJ2-7	once	CASSSTGLAGGMYF	TGTGCCAGCAGCTCCACAGGACTAGCGGGGGGGATGTACTTC
TRBD1	TRBV27	TRBJ2-7	-	CASRDRGYEQYF	TGTGCCAGCCGGGACAGGGGGTACGAGCAGTACTTC
-	TRBV6-5	TRBJ1-1	-	CASTRGRGHNTEAFF	TGTGCCAGCACCCGAGGTCGGGGACATAACACTGAAGCTTTCTTT